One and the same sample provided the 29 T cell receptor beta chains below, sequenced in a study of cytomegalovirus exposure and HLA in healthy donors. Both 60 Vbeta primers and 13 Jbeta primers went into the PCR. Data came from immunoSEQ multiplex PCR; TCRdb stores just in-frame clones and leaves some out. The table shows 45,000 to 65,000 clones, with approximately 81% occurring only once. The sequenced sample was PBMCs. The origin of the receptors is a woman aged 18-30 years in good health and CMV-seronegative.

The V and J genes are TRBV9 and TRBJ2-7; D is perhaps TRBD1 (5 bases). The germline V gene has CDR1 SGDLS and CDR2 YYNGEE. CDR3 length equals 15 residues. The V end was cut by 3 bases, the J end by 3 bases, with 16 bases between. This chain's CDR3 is CASSAQGLGVYEQYF. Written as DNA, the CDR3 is TGTGCCAGCAGCGCCCAGGGTCTCGGCGTCTACGAGCAGTACTTC.

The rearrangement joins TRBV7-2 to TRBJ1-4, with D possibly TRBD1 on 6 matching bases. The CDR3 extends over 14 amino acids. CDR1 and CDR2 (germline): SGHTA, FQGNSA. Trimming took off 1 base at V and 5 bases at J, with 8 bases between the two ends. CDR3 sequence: CASSLGRGNEKLFF. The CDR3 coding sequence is TGTGCCAGCAGCTTAGGAAGGGGGAATGAAAAACTGTTTTTT. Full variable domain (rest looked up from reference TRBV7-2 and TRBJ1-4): GAGVSQSPSNKVTEKGKDVELRCDPISGHTALYWYRQSLGQGLEFLIYFQGNSAPDKSGLPSDRFSAERTGGSVSTLTIQRTQQEDSAVYLCASSLGRGNEKLFFGSGTQLSVL.

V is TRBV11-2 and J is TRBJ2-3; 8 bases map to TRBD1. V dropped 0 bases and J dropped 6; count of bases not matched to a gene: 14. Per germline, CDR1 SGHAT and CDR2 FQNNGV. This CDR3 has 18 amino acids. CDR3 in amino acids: CASSLDARDRFGVDTQYF. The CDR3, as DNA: TGTGCCAGCAGCTTAGACGCTCGGGACAGGTTCGGTGTGGATACGCAGTATTTT.

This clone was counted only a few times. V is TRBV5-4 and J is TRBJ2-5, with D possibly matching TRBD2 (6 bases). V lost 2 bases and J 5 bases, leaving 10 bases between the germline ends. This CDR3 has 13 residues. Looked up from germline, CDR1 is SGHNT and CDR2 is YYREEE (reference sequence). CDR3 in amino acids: CASSFTGVETQYF. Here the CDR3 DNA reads TGTGCCAGCAGCTTTACGGGAGTTGAGACCCAGTACTTC.

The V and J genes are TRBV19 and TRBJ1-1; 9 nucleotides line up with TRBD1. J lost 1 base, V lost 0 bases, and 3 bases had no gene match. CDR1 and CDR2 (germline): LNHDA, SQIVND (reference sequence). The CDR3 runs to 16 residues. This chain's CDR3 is CASSIETGGANTEAFF. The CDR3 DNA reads TGTGCCAGTAGTATAGAAACAGGGGGCGCGAACACTGAAGCTTTCTTT. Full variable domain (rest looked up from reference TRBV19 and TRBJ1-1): DGGITQSPKYLFRKEGQNVTLSCEQNLNHDAMYWYRQDPGQGLRLIYYSQIVNDFQKGDIAEGYSVSREKKESFPLTVTSAQKNPTAFYLCASSIETGGANTEAFFGQGTRLTVV.

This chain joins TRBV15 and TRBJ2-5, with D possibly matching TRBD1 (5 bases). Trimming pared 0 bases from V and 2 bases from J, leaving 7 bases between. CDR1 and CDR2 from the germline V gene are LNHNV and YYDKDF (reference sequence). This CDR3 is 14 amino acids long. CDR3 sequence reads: CATSRDRGQETQYF. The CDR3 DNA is TGTGCCACCAGCAGAGATAGGGGTCAAGAGACCCAGTACTTC.

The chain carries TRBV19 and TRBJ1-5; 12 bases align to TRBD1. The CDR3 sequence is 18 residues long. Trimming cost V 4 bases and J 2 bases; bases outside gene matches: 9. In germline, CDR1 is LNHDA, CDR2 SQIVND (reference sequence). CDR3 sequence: CASSTRDRGQWGNQPQHF. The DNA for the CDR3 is TGTGCCAGTAGTACGAGGGACAGGGGGCAATGGGGCAATCAGCCCCAGCATTTT.

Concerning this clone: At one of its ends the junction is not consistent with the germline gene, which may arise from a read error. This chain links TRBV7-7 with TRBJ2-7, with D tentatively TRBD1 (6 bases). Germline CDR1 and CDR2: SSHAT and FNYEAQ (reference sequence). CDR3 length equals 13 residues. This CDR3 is CASSLGDTYEQYF. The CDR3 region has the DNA TGTGCTAGCAGCTTAGGGGACACCTACGAGCAGTACTTC.

The CDR3 bases are TGTGCCAGCAGCTTGGACCGACTAGCGGGTGTCCAGTATTTT. Translating gives CASSLDRLAGVQYF. The chain has TRBV5-6 and TRBJ2-3; 10 nucleotides match TRBD2. The CDR3 runs 14 residues. The V gene end was trimmed by 0 bases and the J gene end by 12 bases; junction bases not matched to a gene: 7. CDR1 SGHDT and CDR2 YYEEEE come from the germline V gene.

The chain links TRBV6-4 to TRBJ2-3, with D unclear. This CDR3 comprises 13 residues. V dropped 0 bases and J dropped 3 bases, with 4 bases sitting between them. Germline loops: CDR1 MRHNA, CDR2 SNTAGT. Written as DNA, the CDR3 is TGTGCCAGCAGTGACTCAGAGACAGATACGCAGTATTTT. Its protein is CASSDSETDTQYF.

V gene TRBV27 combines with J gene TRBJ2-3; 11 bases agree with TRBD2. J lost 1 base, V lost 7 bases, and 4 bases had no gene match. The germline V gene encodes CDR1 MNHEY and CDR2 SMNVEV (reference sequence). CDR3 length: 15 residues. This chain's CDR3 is CASTGLADRTDTQYF. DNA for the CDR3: TGTGCCAGCACGGGACTAGCGGACCGCACAGATACGCAGTATTTT.

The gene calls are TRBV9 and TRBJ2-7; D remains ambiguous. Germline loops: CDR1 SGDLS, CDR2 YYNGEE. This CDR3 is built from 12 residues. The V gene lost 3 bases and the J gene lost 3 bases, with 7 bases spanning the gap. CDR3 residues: CASSATDYEQYF. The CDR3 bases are TGTGCCAGCAGCGCGACTGACTACGAGCAGTACTTC.

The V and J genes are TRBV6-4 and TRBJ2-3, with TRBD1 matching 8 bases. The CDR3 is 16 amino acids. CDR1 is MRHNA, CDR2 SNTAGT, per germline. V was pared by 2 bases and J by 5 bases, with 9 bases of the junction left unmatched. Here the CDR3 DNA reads TGTGCCAGCAGTGACCTGCCCGGACAGGGAGAAGATACGCAGTATTTT. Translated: CASSDLPGQGEDTQYF.

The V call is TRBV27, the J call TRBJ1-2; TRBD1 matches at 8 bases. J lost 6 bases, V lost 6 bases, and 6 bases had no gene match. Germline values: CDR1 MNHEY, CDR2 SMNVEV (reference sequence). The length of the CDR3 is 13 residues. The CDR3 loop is CASSWTGLDGYTF. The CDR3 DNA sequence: TGTGCCAGCAGCTGGACAGGGTTGGATGGCTACACCTTC.

CDR3 sequence reads: CASSRLAGDLDEQFF. CDR3 sequence (DNA): TGTGCCAGCAGTAGACTAGCGGGAGATTTAGATGAGCAGTTCTTC. V usage is TRBV6-1 and J usage is TRBJ2-1; 12 bases are a match to TRBD2. CDR3 length: 15 amino acids. J was trimmed by 8 bases and V by 5 bases; bases with no gene match: 7. The germline gives CDR1 MNHNS, CDR2 SASEGT.

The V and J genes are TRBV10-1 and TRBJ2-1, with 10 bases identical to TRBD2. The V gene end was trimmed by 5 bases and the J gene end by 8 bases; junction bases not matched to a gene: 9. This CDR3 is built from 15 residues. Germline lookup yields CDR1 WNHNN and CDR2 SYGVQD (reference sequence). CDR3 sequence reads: CASSISGRMGDEQFF. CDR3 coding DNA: TGCGCCAGCAGTATTAGCGGGAGGATGGGCGATGAGCAGTTCTTC.

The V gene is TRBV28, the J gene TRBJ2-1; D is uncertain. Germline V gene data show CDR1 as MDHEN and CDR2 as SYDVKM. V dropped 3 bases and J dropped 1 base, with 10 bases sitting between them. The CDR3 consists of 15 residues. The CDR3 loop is CASSLVPGSYNEQFF. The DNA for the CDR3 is TGTGCCAGCAGTTTGGTTCCCGGGTCCTACAATGAGCAGTTCTTC.

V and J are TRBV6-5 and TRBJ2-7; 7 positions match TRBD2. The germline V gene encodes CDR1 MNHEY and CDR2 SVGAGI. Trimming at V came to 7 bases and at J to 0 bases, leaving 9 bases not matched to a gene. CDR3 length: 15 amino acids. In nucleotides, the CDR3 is TGTGCCAGCACCCGGGGGGTAAAGGGCTCCTACGAGCAGTACTTC. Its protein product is CASTRGVKGSYEQYF.

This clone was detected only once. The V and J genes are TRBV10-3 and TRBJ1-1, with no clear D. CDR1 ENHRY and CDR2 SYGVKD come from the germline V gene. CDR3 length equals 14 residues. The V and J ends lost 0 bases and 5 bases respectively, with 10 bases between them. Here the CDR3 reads CAISESAGETEAFF. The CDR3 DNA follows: TGTGCCATCAGTGAGTCAGCCGGGGAAACTGAAGCTTTCTTT.

The CDR3 sequence is CASSSENTDTQYF. The CDR3 nucleotides read TGCGCCAGCAGCTCCGAGAACACAGATACGCAGTATTTT. The genes are TRBV5-1 and TRBJ2-3; no clear D gene. CDR1 and CDR2 from the germline V gene are SGHRS and YFSETQ. V dropped 3 bases and J dropped 2 bases, with 7 bases sitting between them. The CDR3 consists of 13 residues.

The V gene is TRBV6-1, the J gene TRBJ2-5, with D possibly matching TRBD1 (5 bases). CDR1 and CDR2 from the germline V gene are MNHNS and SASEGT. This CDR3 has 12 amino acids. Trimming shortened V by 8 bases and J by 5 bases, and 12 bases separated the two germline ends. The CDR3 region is CASPGPGETQYF. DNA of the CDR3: TGTGCCAGCCCCGGGCCAGGGGAGACCCAGTACTTC.

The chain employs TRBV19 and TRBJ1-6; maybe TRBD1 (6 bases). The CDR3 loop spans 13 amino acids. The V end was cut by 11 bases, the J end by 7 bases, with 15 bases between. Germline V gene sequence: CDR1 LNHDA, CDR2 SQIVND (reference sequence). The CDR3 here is CAGGETGNSPLHF. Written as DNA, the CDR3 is TGTGCCGGAGGTGAGACAGGCAATTCACCCCTCCACTTT.

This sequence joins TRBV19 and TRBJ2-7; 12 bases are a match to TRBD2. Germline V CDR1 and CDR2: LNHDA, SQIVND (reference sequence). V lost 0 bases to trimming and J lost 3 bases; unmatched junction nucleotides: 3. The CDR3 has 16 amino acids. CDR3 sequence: CASSIDKTSGSYEQYF. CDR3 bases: TGTGCCAGTAGTATAGATAAGACTAGCGGGAGCTACGAGCAGTACTTC. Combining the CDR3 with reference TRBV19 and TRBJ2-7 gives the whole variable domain DGGITQSPKYLFRKEGQNVTLSCEQNLNHDAMYWYRQDPGQGLRLIYYSQIVNDFQKGDIAEGYSVSREKKESFPLTVTSAQKNPTAFYLCASSIDKTSGSYEQYFGPGTRLTVT.

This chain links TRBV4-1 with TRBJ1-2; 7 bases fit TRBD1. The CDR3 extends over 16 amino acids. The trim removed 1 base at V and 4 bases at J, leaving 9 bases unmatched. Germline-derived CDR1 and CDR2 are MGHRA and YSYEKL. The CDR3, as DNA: TGCGCCAGCAGCCAAGGGGTTGGACAGGCAACCTATGGCTACACCTTC. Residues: CASSQGVGQATYGYTF.

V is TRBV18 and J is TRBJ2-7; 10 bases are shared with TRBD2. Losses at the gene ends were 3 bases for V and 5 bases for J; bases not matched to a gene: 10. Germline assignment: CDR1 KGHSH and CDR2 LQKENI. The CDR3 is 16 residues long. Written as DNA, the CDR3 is TGTGCCAGCTCACCCGATCGGGGGGGACTAGCGCACGAGCAGTACTTC. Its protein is CASSPDRGGLAHEQYF.

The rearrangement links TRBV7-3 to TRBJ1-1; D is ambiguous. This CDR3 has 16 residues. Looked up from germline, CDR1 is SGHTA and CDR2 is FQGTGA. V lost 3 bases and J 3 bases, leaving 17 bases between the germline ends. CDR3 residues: CASSLRGSPQYTEAFF. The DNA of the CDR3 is TGTGCCAGCAGCTTGAGAGGCAGTCCACAATACACTGAAGCTTTCTTT.

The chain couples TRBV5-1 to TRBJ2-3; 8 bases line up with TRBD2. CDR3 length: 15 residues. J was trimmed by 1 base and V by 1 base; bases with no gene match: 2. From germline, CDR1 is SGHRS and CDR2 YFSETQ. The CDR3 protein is CASSLLRGGTDTQYF. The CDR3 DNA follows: TGCGCCAGCAGCTTGCTGCGGGGGGGCACAGATACGCAGTATTTT.

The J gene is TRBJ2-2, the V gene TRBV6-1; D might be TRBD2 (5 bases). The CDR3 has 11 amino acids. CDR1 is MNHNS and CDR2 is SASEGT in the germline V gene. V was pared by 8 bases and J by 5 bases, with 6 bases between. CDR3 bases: TGTGCCAGCGAGGGTACCGGGGAGCTGTTTTTT. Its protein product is CASEGTGELFF.

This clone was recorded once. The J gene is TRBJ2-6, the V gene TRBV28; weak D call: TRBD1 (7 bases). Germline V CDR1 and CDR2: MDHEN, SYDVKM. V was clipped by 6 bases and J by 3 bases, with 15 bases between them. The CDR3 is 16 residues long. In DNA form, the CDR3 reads TGTGCCAGCAGGATGGAGGGGGCGCTTGGGGCCAACGTCCTGACTTTC. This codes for CASRMEGALGANVLTF.